This T cell receptor (beta chain) is from a study of T cells in tumors after PD-1 blockade. About the study: Patients had no prior checkpoint blockade, systemic immunosuppressants, or anti-cancer therapy within 4 weeks. Each patient got pembrolizumab 200 mg every 3 weeks or cemiplimab 350 mg every 2 weeks. Some patients also took daily vismodegib 150 mg during anti-PD-1 treatment.

Sequencing was performed with immunoSEQ multiplex PCR; in TCRdb, only in-frame clones are kept and a portion is missing. The sample includes 30,000 to 40,000 clones, roughly 78% of them seen just once. This clone was detected a few times. Tumor or blood genomic DNA was sequenced, with inputs of about 616 ng to 6,004 ng. Germline V gene sequence: CDR1 KGHDR, CDR2 SFDVKD. With V trimmed by 4 bases and J by 0 bases, 10 bases remained unmatched. The CDR3 runs 20 residues. This specimen was PBMCs, taken before anti-PD-1 treatment. This TCR was sampled from a human donor with basal cell carcinoma. The chain uses TRBV24-1 and TRBJ2-3; the match to TRBD2 covers 15 bases. CDR3 bases: TGTGCCACCAGTGAGGAGGGACTAGCGGGGGGCTTCCTAAGCACAGATACGCAGTATTTT. Its translation: CATSEEGLAGGFLSTDTQYF.